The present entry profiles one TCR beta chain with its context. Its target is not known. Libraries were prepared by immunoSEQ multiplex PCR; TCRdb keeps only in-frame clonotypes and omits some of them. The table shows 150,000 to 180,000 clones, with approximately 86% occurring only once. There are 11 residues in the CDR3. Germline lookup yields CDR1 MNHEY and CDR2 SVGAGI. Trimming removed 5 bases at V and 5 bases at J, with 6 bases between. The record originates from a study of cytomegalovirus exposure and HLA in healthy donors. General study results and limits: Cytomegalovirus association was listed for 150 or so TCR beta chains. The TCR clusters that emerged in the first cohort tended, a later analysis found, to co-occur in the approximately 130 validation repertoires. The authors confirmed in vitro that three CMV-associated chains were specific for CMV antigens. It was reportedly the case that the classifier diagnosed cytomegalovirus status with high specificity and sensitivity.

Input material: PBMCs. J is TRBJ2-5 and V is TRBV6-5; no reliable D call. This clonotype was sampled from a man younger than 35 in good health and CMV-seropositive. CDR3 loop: CASSAYETQYF. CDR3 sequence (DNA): TGTGCCAGCAGTGCCTACGAGACCCAGTACTTC.